This T cell receptor (beta chain) was sequenced during a study of molecular identifiers for immune sequencing clone quantification. Germline V gives CDR1 SGHVS, CDR2 FQNEAQ. This CDR3 is built from 14 residues. The trim removed 4 bases at V and 4 bases at J, leaving 2 bases unmatched. TCRdb redid the calling of the PCR reads with MiXCR, one entry per CDR3 protein. In the table there are more than 450,000 distinct CDR3 sequences, roughly 24% of which are singletons. Input material: naive CD8+ T cells from blood, with Jurkat cell RNA spiked in. Subset meaning: FACS-sorted CD8+CD4-CCR7+CD45RA+ naive T cells. This chain joins TRBV7-8 and TRBJ1-1, with 11 bases lining up with TRBD1. The receptor was isolated from a human donor in good health. Some libraries in this study had Jurkat cell RNA spiked in. The chain's CDR3 is CASSWDRGGTEAFF. CDR3 sequence (DNA): TGTGCCAGCAGCTGGGACAGGGGGGGCACTGAAGCTTTCTTT.